What follows are 11 T cell receptor beta chains derived from one specimen sequenced in a study of blood T cells in healthy people across ages. A second PCR of roughly 7 to 11 cycles used a sample-barcoded 5' primer and a J-beta primer mix. Using its own MiXCR run on the 5' RACE reads, TCRdb lists one record per CDR3 protein. The data contain around 650,000 distinct CDR3 sequences, approximately 30% of them singletons. Sequencing was carried out using blood. These TCRs come from an elderly woman in good health.

This clonotype was counted at least ten times. The chain employs TRBV7-9 and TRBJ1-5, with D possibly being TRBD1 (5 bases). V was cut by 7 bases and J by 1 base, with 14 bases left in between. In germline, CDR1 is SEHNR, CDR2 FQNEAQ (reference sequence). CDR3 length: 15 residues. CDR3 in amino acids: CASTRGEGSNQPQHF. CDR3 in DNA: TGTGCCAGCACCAGAGGGGAGGGGAGCAATCAGCCCCAGCATTTT. Full variable domain (remainder filled in from reference TRBV7-9 and TRBJ1-5): DTGVSQNPRHKITKRGQNVTFRCDPISEHNRLYWYRQTLGQGPEFLTYFQNEAQLEKSRLLSDRFSAERPKGSFSTLEIQRTEQGDSAMYLCASTRGEGSNQPQHFGDGTRLSIL.

This chain links TRBV5-1 with TRBJ2-3; D is unclear. Germline CDR1 and CDR2: SGHRS and YFSETQ. V dropped 4 bases and J dropped 1 base, with 13 bases sitting between them. The CDR3 length is 15 residues. The CDR3 nucleotides read TGCGCCAGCAGCACATTATCGGCGGGCACAGATACGCAGTATTTT. It is translated as CASSTLSAGTDTQYF.

In its sample, this clonotype was seen many times. This CDR3 reads CASSSRRGGTGANVLTF. The CDR3 coding sequence is TGTGCCAGCAGCTCCCGAAGGGGCGGAACAGGGGCCAACGTCCTGACTTTC. The rearrangement uses TRBV7-9 and TRBJ2-6; a possible D gene is TRBD1 (5 bases). Trimming took 4 bases from V and 4 from J, leaving 17 bases between them. The CDR3 sequence is 17 residues long. Germline V gene data show CDR1 as SEHNR and CDR2 as FQNEAQ (reference sequence).

This clonotype was counted ten times or more. This chain uses TRBV7-2 with TRBJ2-1; D may correspond to TRBD1 or TRBD2 (5 bases each). Trimming shortened V by 3 bases and J by 5 bases, and 14 bases separated the two germline ends. CDR3 length: 15 residues. CDR1 SGHTA and CDR2 FQGNSA come from the germline V gene. CDR3 nucleotide sequence: TGTGCCAGCAGCTTTGATCGGGGCCGAAACAATGAGCAGTTCTTC. Protein sequence: CASSFDRGRNNEQFF.

This clonotype was seen only a few times. The chain uses TRBV6-1 and TRBJ2-2; 8 bases are shared with TRBD2. The CDR3 has 16 amino acids. In germline, CDR1 is MNHNS, CDR2 SASEGT. After removal of 3 bases from V and 4 bases from J, the junction contained 7 bases not matched to a gene. The DNA of the CDR3 is TGTGCCAGCAGTGACGGACTTCTAGCGGGCACCGGGGAGCTGTTTTTT. Amino acids: CASSDGLLAGTGELFF.

In its sample, this clonotype was seen a few times. The chain carries TRBV5-1 and TRBJ1-5; TRBD1 is a possible D gene (6 bases). The V end was cut by 4 bases, the J end by 2 bases, with 13 bases between. This CDR3 has 15 amino acids. Per germline, CDR1 SGHRS and CDR2 YFSETQ. The CDR3 nucleotides read TGCGCCAGCAGCCCACAGGGCGGACGCAATCAGCCCCAGCATTTT. It specifies CASSPQGGRNQPQHF.

The chain employs TRBV12-3 or TRBV12-4 and TRBJ2-1; D is unclear. The ends were cut back, 5 bases at V and 0 bases at J, with 8 bases in the middle. The CDR3 has 14 residues. The CDR3 loop is CASSNLGSYNEQFF. DNA for the CDR3: TGTGCCAGCAGTAACCTGGGCTCCTACAATGAGCAGTTCTTC.

This clonotype has at least ten counts. J is TRBJ1-2 and V is TRBV4-2, with D possibly matching TRBD1 (5 bases). The germline V and J ends were trimmed by 2 bases and 2 bases, with 15 bases remaining between them. The CDR3 length is 16 residues. The germline CDR1 and CDR2 sequences are LGHNA and YNFKEQ. CDR3 amino acids: CASSQSDGGQNYGYTF. The CDR3 DNA reads TGTGCCAGCAGCCAATCAGACGGGGGTCAAAACTATGGCTACACCTTC.

Details on this clonotype: One base away lies a much larger clone, so this may be a sequencing read error. The V and J genes are TRBV6-5 and TRBJ2-3; D is possibly TRBD2 (5 bases). Germline V CDR1 and CDR2: MNHEY, SVGAGI. The CDR3 runs 15 residues. The CDR3 is CASSYDGSSTDAQYF. The CDR3 DNA reads TGTGCCAGCAGTTATGACGGGTCTAGCACAGATGCGCAGTATTTT.

The V call is TRBV2, the J call TRBJ1-1; 7 nucleotides line up with TRBD1. The J segment lost 5 bases and the V segment lost 4 bases, leaving 10 bases of the junction unmatched. CDR3 length equals 15 residues. Germline CDR1 SNHLY, CDR2 FYNNEI. The CDR3 DNA follows: TGTGCCAGCAGTGGCACACAGGGGCGGAGTACTGAAGCTTTCTTT. It specifies CASSGTQGRSTEAFF.

In its sample, this clonotype was seen a few times. This chain connects TRBV2 to TRBJ1-2; 7 bases are a match to TRBD1. The CDR3 loop spans 16 amino acids. Germline CDR1 is SNHLY and CDR2 is FYNNEI. Trimming removed 9 bases from V and 3 bases from J; junction bases left unmatched: 16. The CDR3 DNA is TGTGCCAGGGTTAACAGGGGAAGAGGGAGCGACTATGGCTACACCTTC. It translates to CARVNRGRGSDYGYTF.